This TCR beta chain was recorded in a study of shared clonotypes between healthy human individuals. Broader study findings: Memory subsets had estimated richness that was generally smaller than that of naive subsets.

It was at deep level that the assay was run. The input for sorted-subset replicate PCRs was about 210 ng DNA, tens of thousands of T cell genomes. Clones were read by immunoSEQ multiplex PCR, and TCRdb kept only the in-frame ones, dropping some. This table holds approximately 530,000 clones, more than 95% found once. This clone was recorded only once. Its antigen remains unknown. Subsets obtained from CD4+ cells comprised CD45RA+ naive and CD45RA-negative memory cells. Material for sequencing was naive CD4+ T cells sorted from blood. Subset defined: CD45RA+ positively selected. The clonotype comes from a woman aged 30 to 39 in good health.

The CDR3 DNA reads as TGTGCCAGCAGCAATCCACAGGCCTCTGGGGCCAACGTCCTGACTTTC. Translating it yields CASSNPQASGANVLTF. J is TRBJ2-6 and V is TRBV21-1; TRBD1, the table's D call, lacks a check against the DNA. TRBV21-1 is a pseudogene locus. This CDR3 is built from 16 residues.